These 2 T cell receptor beta chains share one sample of origin, sequenced in a study of blood T cell repertoires in COVID-19. Repertoires were generated with immunoSEQ multiplex PCR, while TCRdb's copy carries only in-frame clones and drops some. The repertoire holds 300,000 to 350,000 clones, with 90% as singletons. Sequencing input: PBMCs or T cells enriched from blood (not recorded which). The receptors were gathered from a woman younger than 35 with acute COVID-19.

The genes are TRBV2 and TRBJ2-7; 8 nucleotides line up with TRBD1. This CDR3 spans 14 amino acids. The V gene's germline CDR1 is SNHLY and CDR2 FYNNEI. Germline trimming cut 6 bases from V and 5 bases from J; bases unmatched to any gene: 9. The CDR3, as DNA: TGTGCCAGCAGGACACGGACAGGGCTCCACGAGCAGTACTTC. Translated, it gives CASRTRTGLHEQYF.

V gene TRBV30 combines with J gene TRBJ1-2, with D unclear. CDR3 length equals 15 residues. Germline V gives CDR1 GTSNPN, CDR2 SVGIG (reference sequence). The V gene lost 4 bases and the J gene lost 4 bases, with 19 bases spanning the gap. CDR3 protein: CAWIRAETWSYGYTF. The CDR3 nucleotides are TGTGCCTGGATTCGAGCCGAGACTTGGTCCTATGGCTACACCTTC.